Listed here are 32 T cell receptor beta chains from one sample, sequenced in a study of T cells in Graves' hyperthyroidism and ophthalmopathy (dated by TCRdb to about 2019). The library relied on multiplex PCR. Sequencing was carried out with an Illumina HiSeq 2000. The TCR beta CDR3 regions were amplified from the RNA transcripts. A first-round RT-PCR of the TCR CDR3 used the HTBI primer set with the Qiagen OneStep RT-PCR kit. The public reads were reanalyzed by TCRdb: fastp trimming at Q25, MiXCR alignment, in-frame beta chains only. Each entry merges the rows of one CDR3 protein and shows their most common DNA and genes. The sample yields 550,000 to 650,000 distinct CDR3 sequences; approximately 15% were counted once. Almost 6% of the sample goes to the ten largest clones. The sequenced material came from blood. These TCRs come from a woman under 40 with Graves' hyperthyroidism that later progressed to Graves' ophthalmopathy.

V gene TRBV12-3 or TRBV12-4 combines with J gene TRBJ1-2, with 7 bases that match TRBD1. The trim removed 5 bases at V and 4 bases at J, leaving 10 bases unmatched. The length of the CDR3 is 15 residues. CDR3 in DNA: TGTGCCAGCAGTCCGGGACAGAACCCTCTCTATGGCTACACCTTC. It encodes CASSPGQNPLYGYTF.

CDR3 region: CASSSNSGRAVDEQFF. In nucleotides, the CDR3 is TGTGCCAGCAGTTCCAATAGCGGGAGGGCCGTGGATGAGCAGTTCTTC. The rearrangement links TRBV28 to TRBJ2-1, with 11 bases lining up with TRBD2. J lost 8 bases, V lost 4 bases, and 10 bases had no gene match. The CDR3 contains 16 residues. The germline gives CDR1 MDHEN, CDR2 SYDVKM. Looking up the rest from reference TRBV28 and TRBJ2-1 gives the full variable domain: DVKVTQSSRYLVKRTGEKVFLECVQDMDHENMFWYRQDPGLGLRLIYFSYDVKMKEKGDIPEGYSVSREKKERFSLILESASTNQTSMYLCASSSNSGRAVDEQFFGPGTRLTVL.

This clonotype showed up many times. The rearrangement joins TRBV12-3 or TRBV12-4 to TRBJ1-6; 9 nucleotides line up with TRBD1. There are 14 residues in the CDR3. Trimming cost V 3 bases and J 8 bases; bases outside gene matches: 2. The CDR3 region has the DNA TGTGCCAGCAGTTTCGGGACAGGGTATTCACCCCTCCACTTT. It translates to CASSFGTGYSPLHF.

This clonotype was picked up many times. The J gene is TRBJ2-3, the V gene TRBV6-1; D gene ambiguous. Trimming shortened V by 5 bases and J by 0 bases, and 6 bases separated the two germline ends. The CDR3 is 13 residues long. CDR1 MNHNS and CDR2 SASEGT come from the germline V gene. CDR3 protein: CASSWSSTDTQYF. CDR3 sequence (DNA): TGTGCCAGCAGTTGGTCTAGCACAGATACGCAGTATTTT.

There are many counts of this clonotype. This chain links TRBV7-2 with TRBJ2-7; D is undetermined. The germline V gene has CDR1 SGHTA and CDR2 FQGNSA. The germline V and J ends were trimmed by 4 bases and 2 bases, with 12 bases remaining between them. This CDR3 comprises 14 residues. CDR3 amino acids: CASSSYARTYEQYF. The DNA for the CDR3 is TGTGCCAGCAGCTCTTATGCCCGGACCTACGAGCAGTACTTC.

There are many counts of this clonotype. The chain is built from TRBV5-4 and TRBJ2-7, with D uncertain. V lost 2 bases to trimming and J lost 5 bases, with 8 bases between them. The length of the CDR3 is 12 residues. Per the germline V gene, CDR1 is SGHNT and CDR2 is YYREEE (reference sequence). The CDR3 DNA reads as TGTGCCAGCAGCTTTCTCCTCAACGAGCAGTACTTC. It specifies CASSFLLNEQYF.

Notes on this clonotype: A much larger clone is a single base away; this may be a read error. The CDR3, as DNA: TGTGCCGGCAGTGGGACAGGTGGATGGGGCACAGATACGCAGTATTTT. This translates into CAGSGTGGWGTDTQYF. V usage is TRBV10-3 and J usage is TRBJ2-3; TRBD1 agrees at 8 bases. V trimming: 11 bases; J trimming: 1 base; junction bases outside the gene matches: 14. The CDR3 is made up of 16 amino acids. Germline V gives CDR1 ENHRY, CDR2 SYGVKD.

The chain recombines TRBV7-2 with TRBJ1-2; D not certain. V lost 3 bases and J 8 bases, leaving 13 bases between the germline ends. CDR3 length: 13 amino acids. Germline CDR1 and CDR2: SGHTA and FQGNSA. The CDR3 DNA is TGTGCCAGCAGCTTCCCCACAGAAGGAGGCTACACCTTC. Its translation: CASSFPTEGGYTF.

This clonotype was counted at least ten times. The chain recombines TRBV6-1 with TRBJ2-7; TRBD2 matches at 13 bases. CDR3 size: 15 residues. V lost 6 bases to trimming and J lost 2 bases; unmatched junction nucleotides: 4. Germline-derived CDR1 and CDR2 are MNHNS and SASEGT. CDR3 region: CASRAGTSGAYEQYF. The CDR3, as DNA: TGTGCCAGCAGGGCCGGGACTAGCGGGGCCTACGAGCAGTACTTC.

This clonotype has at least ten counts. The chain recombines TRBV6-1 with TRBJ2-1; 7 bases are a match to TRBD2. This CDR3 contains 14 residues. Germline CDR1 and CDR2: MNHNS and SASEGT. Trimming took 1 base from V and 12 from J; bases not matched to a gene: 9. In DNA, the CDR3 is TGTGCCAGCAGTGAAGGAGGACTAGGTGTTGGGCAGTTCTTC. It translates to CASSEGGLGVGQFF.

Of note for this clonotype: Relative to the germline gene, one junction end is altered; a read error may explain this. V is TRBV30 and J is TRBJ2-7; TRBD2 aligns across 10 bases. Germline CDR1 is GTSNPN and CDR2 is SVGIG (reference sequence). The CDR3 runs to 13 residues. The DNA for the CDR3 is TGTGCCTGCAGTGCAACTAGCGGGAACGAGCAGTACTTC. Amino acid sequence: CACSATSGNEQYF.

V and J are TRBV2 and TRBJ2-3; 9 nucleotides match TRBD1. This CDR3 comprises 15 residues. V gave up 6 bases and J gave up 3 bases; unmatched junction bases: 7. Germline V gene lookup returns CDR1 SNHLY and CDR2 FYNNEI. The CDR3, as DNA: TGTGCCAGCAGAAGGGGGGACAGGGCAACAGATACGCAGTATTTT. Encoded protein: CASRRGDRATDTQYF.

The chain carries TRBV19 and TRBJ1-2; D is possibly TRBD1 (5 bases). Germline V gene lookup returns CDR1 LNHDA and CDR2 SQIVND (reference sequence). V lost 6 bases to trimming and J lost 8 bases, with 19 bases between them. CDR3 length equals 14 residues. CDR3 nucleotides: TGTGCCAGTAGAAACTCGGGGCGGTCGAGCGGCTACACCTTC. Translated, it gives CASRNSGRSSGYTF.

This clonotype has a handful of counts. The chain employs TRBV29-1 and TRBJ2-6, with 12 bases that match TRBD1. The V and J ends lost 7 bases and 3 bases, in that order; junction bases with no gene match: 13. Per germline, CDR1 SQVTM and CDR2 ANQGSEA. This CDR3 region has 18 residues. The CDR3 is CSATPGQGAIGGANVLTF. DNA for the CDR3: TGCAGCGCCACCCCGGGACAGGGGGCTATCGGTGGGGCCAACGTCCTGACTTTC.

This clonotype was seen at least ten times. This sequence joins TRBV4-2 and TRBJ2-7, with TRBD1 matching over 8 bases. Looked up from germline, CDR1 is LGHNA and CDR2 is YNFKEQ. The CDR3 spans 15 residues. The J segment lost 3 bases and the V segment lost 8 bases, leaving 12 bases of the junction unmatched. The CDR3 sequence: CASSAGQGAFYEQYF. CDR3 DNA sequence: TGTGCCAGCTCGGCGGGGCAGGGGGCGTTCTACGAGCAGTACTTC.

This clonotype was observed at least ten times. V and J are TRBV28 and TRBJ2-7; 9 bases line up with TRBD2. The CDR3 spans 13 residues. Germline CDR1 is MDHEN and CDR2 is SYDVKM. V shed 9 bases and J 4 bases; nucleotides not matched to a gene: 7. CDR3 DNA: TGTGCCAGTCAAGCGGGAGGCTGGTACGAGCAGTACTTC. It yields the protein CASQAGGWYEQYF.

This clonotype was detected ten times or more. The V and J genes are TRBV27 and TRBJ1-5, with D maybe TRBD1 (5 bases). V lost 6 bases, J lost 8 bases, and 17 bases lay in between. The germline V gene encodes CDR1 MNHEY and CDR2 SMNVEV (reference sequence). The CDR3 is 14 residues long. CDR3 nucleotide sequence: TGTGCCAGCAGGAGCAGGGACGAGTTTAAGCCCCAGCATTTT. Its protein product is CASRSRDEFKPQHF.

The V and J genes are TRBV3-1 and TRBJ2-3, with unresolved D. This CDR3 is 13 amino acids long. Trimming removed 2 bases at V and 3 bases at J, with 6 bases between. Germline V gives CDR1 LGHDT, CDR2 YNNKEL (reference sequence). CDR3 amino acids: CASSQFRTDTQYF. CDR3 DNA sequence: TGTGCCAGCAGCCAATTCAGGACAGATACGCAGTATTTT.

The table lists this clonotype with many counts. V gene TRBV25-1 combines with J gene TRBJ1-1, with 9 bases fitting TRBD1. Germline CDR1 is MGHDK and CDR2 is SYGVNS. The CDR3 totals 14 residues. Trimming took 5 bases from V and 5 from J; bases not matched to a gene: 6. CDR3: CASSRGTGTTEAFF. Written as DNA, the CDR3 is TGTGCCAGCAGTAGGGGGACAGGGACGACTGAAGCTTTCTTT.

This clonotype occurred many times. The CDR3 DNA reads TGTGCCAGCAGTGAAAACAGCGATAATTCACCCCTCCACTTT. Translation gives CASSENSDNSPLHF. This chain connects TRBV2 to TRBJ1-6; unclear D gene. V was pared by 2 bases and J by 5 bases, with 7 bases between. The CDR3 is 14 residues long. CDR1 SNHLY and CDR2 FYNNEI come from the germline V gene. The whole variable domain, remainder taken from reference TRBV2 and TRBJ1-6, is EPEVTQTPSHQVTQMGQEVILRCVPISNHLYFYWYRQILGQKVEFLVSFYNNEISEKSEIFDDQFSVERPDGSNFTLKIRSTKLEDSAMYFCASSENSDNSPLHFGNGTRLTVT.

This chain links TRBV6-2 or TRBV6-3 with TRBJ2-7, with 12 bases lining up with TRBD2. The CDR3 sequence is 16 residues long. With 2 bases clipped from V and 2 bases from J, the junction kept 4 bases outside the gene matches. The V gene's germline CDR1 is MNHEY and CDR2 SVGEGT. The CDR3 region has the DNA TGTGCCAGCAGTTACCACCGACTAGCGGGAGCCTACGAGCAGTACTTC. Residues: CASSYHRLAGAYEQYF.

This clonotype was recorded many times. This chain links TRBV7-2 with TRBJ2-5; a weak D match, TRBD2 (6 bases). Trimming stripped 2 bases from V and 5 bases from J, with 12 bases between. The CDR3 covers 14 residues. Germline CDR1 is SGHTA and CDR2 is FQGNSA. The CDR3 coding sequence is TGTGCCAGCAGCTTAAGTGGGGACTGGGAGACCCAGTACTTC. This sequence encodes CASSLSGDWETQYF.

This clonotype was counted many times. This rearrangement joins TRBV20-1 to TRBJ2-3; the D is unclear. This CDR3 has 12 residues. CDR1 is DFQATT and CDR2 is SNEGSKA in the germline V gene (reference sequence). Trimming took off 3 bases at V and 0 bases at J, with 4 bases between the two ends. CDR3 in amino acids: CSASGSTDTQYF. DNA for the CDR3: TGCAGTGCTAGCGGGAGCACAGATACGCAGTATTTT.

This clonotype was found many times. In DNA, the CDR3 is TGTGCCAGCAGCGGGCGACAGAGATTGAACACTGAAGCTTTCTTT. Translated, it gives CASSGRQRLNTEAFF. The V and J genes are TRBV7-8 and TRBJ1-1; tentatively, D is TRBD1 (5 bases). Germline lookup yields CDR1 SGHVS and CDR2 FQNEAQ. The CDR3 length is 15 residues. V lost 5 bases and J 0 bases, leaving 13 bases between the germline ends.

This clonotype was observed many times. The chain has TRBV2 and TRBJ2-7, with 12 bases fitting TRBD1. Trimming at V came to 8 bases and at J to 6 bases, leaving 5 bases not matched to a gene. CDR1 SNHLY and CDR2 FYNNEI come from the germline V gene. The CDR3 runs 13 residues. The CDR3: CASRDRGRGEQYF. The CDR3 region has the DNA TGTGCCAGCCGGGACAGGGGGCGAGGCGAGCAGTACTTC.

This clonotype was recorded a few times. The J gene is TRBJ1-1, the V gene TRBV15, with 9 bases identical to TRBD1. Trimming at V came to 9 bases and at J to 2 bases, leaving 10 bases not matched to a gene. CDR1 is LNHNV and CDR2 is YYDKDF in the germline V gene (reference sequence). This CDR3 region has 15 residues. Here the CDR3 reads CATTKKQGANTEAFF. In nucleotides, the CDR3 is TGTGCCACGACCAAAAAACAGGGGGCCAACACTGAAGCTTTCTTT.

This clonotype was found many times. The chain uses TRBV28 and TRBJ2-6, with D maybe TRBD2 (6 bases). Trimming removed 3 bases at V and 0 bases at J, with 12 bases between. CDR1 and CDR2 (germline): MDHEN, SYDVKM. The CDR3 totals 17 residues. CDR3 nucleotides: TGTGCCAGCAGTTTTGGGACTCCCCTCTCTGGGGCCAACGTCCTGACTTTC. It translates to CASSFGTPLSGANVLTF.

This clonotype was observed a few times. The rearrangement uses TRBV5-4 and TRBJ2-1; D uncertain. The germline gives CDR1 SGHNT, CDR2 YYREEE (reference sequence). Trimming took off 4 bases at V and 0 bases at J, with 17 bases between the two ends. There are 17 residues in the CDR3. CDR3 sequence reads: CASSPLDRLSSYNEQFF. DNA for the CDR3: TGTGCCAGCAGCCCACTGGACCGCCTTAGCTCCTACAATGAGCAGTTCTTC. The variable domain in full, with the rest retrieved from reference TRBV5-4 and TRBJ2-1, is ETGVTQSPTHLIKTRGQQVTLRCSSQSGHNTVSWYQQALGQGPQFIFQYYREEENGRGNFPPRFSGLQFPNYSSELNVNALELDDSALYLCASSPLDRLSSYNEQFFGPGTRLTVL.

The sample holds many counts of this clonotype. This sequence joins TRBV11-2 and TRBJ2-2; 11 nucleotides line up with TRBD1. The CDR3 has 15 residues. V dropped 5 bases and J dropped 11; count of bases not matched to a gene: 10. The germline V gene has CDR1 SGHAT and CDR2 FQNNGV. The CDR3 DNA reads as TGTGCCAGCAGCCCGGACAGGGGGCGCGTGTTTGAGCTGTTTTTT. Translated: CASSPDRGRVFELFF.

The chain has TRBV6-5 and TRBJ1-1; no firm D call. This CDR3 spans 14 amino acids. Trimming pared 2 bases from V and 1 base from J, leaving 8 bases between. The germline V gene has CDR1 MNHEY and CDR2 SVGAGI. The CDR3 spells CASSYLPPNTEAFF. CDR3 in DNA: TGTGCCAGCAGTTACCTACCCCCGAACACTGAAGCTTTCTTT.

This clonotype was picked up many times. This chain connects TRBV5-8 to TRBJ1-1; possible D gene TRBD1, 6 bases. The CDR3 extends over 17 amino acids. CDR1 and CDR2 from the germline V gene are SGHTS and YDEGEE. V lost 6 bases to trimming and J lost 1 base, with 22 bases between them. The CDR3 sequence: CASTWGAEKRGNTEAFF. The CDR3, as DNA: TGTGCCAGCACCTGGGGGGCAGAGAAAAGAGGGAACACTGAAGCTTTCTTT.

To note about this clonotype: This may stem from a read error, because a much larger clone lies one nucleotide away. This sequence joins TRBV6-9 and TRBJ2-7, with 9 bases matching TRBD2. V lost 3 bases, J lost 7 bases, and 10 bases stayed unmatched. This CDR3 is 15 amino acids long. The germline V gene has CDR1 MNHGY and CDR2 SVAAGI. The CDR3 protein is CASSYKAGGPGEQYF. The CDR3 nucleotides are TGTGCCAGCAGTTACAAGGCGGGAGGGCCGGGGGAGCAGTACTTC.